There are many counts of the clone carrying this T cell receptor beta chain. Its antigen is unidentified. The data derive from a study of human T cells and chemical hapten exposure. On the study more broadly: The study sensitized with 2% DPC on a 2 cm by 2 cm patch of upper inner arm skin. Study-wide results and caveats: The study found that DPC sensitization did not change TCRs above 1 in 1000 frequency.

Time point specified: patch test 2, 6 weeks after DPC sensitization. Specified treatment: therapeutic diphenylcyclopropenone sensitization with weekly scalp DPC. One entry per CDR3 protein, called by TCRdb with MiXCR from the RACE reads. The sample has nearly 85,000 distinct CDR3 sequences, approximately 10% seen once. This material consisted of whole blood, taken in connection with sensitization to the hapten diphenylcyclopropenone (DPC). This sequence was found in a young man with alopecia areata. Some clones in this sample may be carry-over from other donors' samples.

Written as DNA, the CDR3 is TGTGCCAGCAGTTACGGTAGCGGGAGGAACACAGATACGCAGTATTTT. This sequence encodes CASSYGSGRNTDTQYF. V is TRBV6-5 and J is TRBJ2-3, with 10 bases identical to TRBD2. V was pared by 2 bases and J by 2 bases, with 4 bases of the junction left unmatched. The CDR3 runs to 16 residues. Germline V gives CDR1 MNHEY, CDR2 SVGAGI.